This is a list of T cell receptor beta chains from one sample in a study of T cells in Graves' hyperthyroidism and ophthalmopathy. TCRdb re-derived calls from the multiplex PCR reads in MiXCR, one entry per CDR3 protein. This sample carries over 700,000 distinct CDR3 sequences, approximately 40% of them seen once, and the ten largest clones take 30% to 40%. Sample: blood. The receptors were gathered from a woman aged 40 to 49 with Graves' hyperthyroidism. The CDR3 runs from the conserved cysteine through the conserved F or W. Fields, in order: V gene, clone size, D gene, J gene, CDR3 DNA, CDR3 protein. The D gene is left open where the match is weak. Only some rows state a clone size, as once, few, many or a class for expanded clones.

V: TRBV10-3
size: NA
D: TRBD1
J: TRBJ2-6
DNA: TGTGCCATCACACAGGGGGCTAGGGGGACCAACGTCCTGACTTTC
CDR3: CAITQGARGTNVLTF

V: TRBV7-2
size: NA
D: TRBD2
J: TRBJ2-3
DNA: TGTGCCAGCAGCTTAGTGTTAGCGGGAGGGGGCGCAGATACGCAGTATTTT
CDR3: CASSLVLAGGGADTQYF

V: TRBV7-9
size: NA
D: TRBD1
J: TRBJ1-4
DNA: TGTGCCAGCAGCCTCCGGGACAGGGGGCCTGAAAAACTGTTTTTT
CDR3: CASSLRDRGPEKLFF

V: TRBV12-3/TRBV12-4
size: NA
D: NA
J: TRBJ2-5
DNA: TGTGCCAGCAGTTTTATGGAGGGAGAGACCCAGTACTTC
CDR3: CASSFMEGETQYF

V: TRBV12-3/TRBV12-4
size: NA
D: NA
J: TRBJ1-1
DNA: TGTGCCAGCAGCCCCAGACAGTTATCAACTGAAGCTTTCTTT
CDR3: CASSPRQLSTEAFF

V: TRBV10-3
size: once
D: NA
J: TRBJ2-6
DNA: TGTGCCATCAGTGAGTCGGTCAGGGATGTGGAAGGGGCCAACGTCCTGACTTTC
CDR3: CAISESVRDVEGANVLTF

V: TRBV10-2
size: NA
D: NA
J: TRBJ2-2
DNA: TGCGCCAGCAGTGACCCAGGACACGGGGAGCTGTTTTTT
CDR3: CASSDPGHGELFF

V: TRBV10-3
size: NA
D: TRBD1
J: TRBJ2-7
DNA: TGTGCCATGGGCGGGACAGGTACCGAGCAGTACTTC
CDR3: CAMGGTGTEQYF

V: TRBV12-3/TRBV12-4
size: NA
D: NA
J: TRBJ1-6
DNA: TGTGCCAGCATCGCCCGGGAAGTTAATTCACCCCTCCACTTT
CDR3: CASIAREVNSPLHF

V: TRBV29-1
size: NA
D: NA
J: TRBJ1-5
DNA: TGCAGCTGTACAGGGATTTCGGGCAATCAGCCCCAGCATTTT
CDR3: CSCTGISGNQPQHF

V: TRBV7-9
size: NA
D: TRBD1
J: TRBJ1-1
DNA: TGTGCCAGCAGCTCACCACAGGGGCCCCACACTGAAGCTTTCTTT
CDR3: CASSSPQGPHTEAFF

V: TRBV7-9
size: once
D: NA
J: TRBJ1-2
DNA: TGTGCCAGCAGCTCCGGGGTACCTGTTCGCTATGGCTACACCTTC
CDR3: CASSSGVPVRYGYTF

V: TRBV29-1
size: NA
D: NA
J: TRBJ2-7
DNA: TGCAGCGCCAGTGGAGGGATTTCCTACGAGCAGTACTTC
CDR3: CSASGGISYEQYF

V: TRBV14
size: many
D: TRBD2
J: TRBJ2-7
DNA: TGTGCCAGCAGCCAAGGGCGGGGGACCGCCTCCTACGAGCAGTACTTC
CDR3: CASSQGRGTASYEQYF

V: TRBV5-6
size: NA
D: NA
J: TRBJ1-5
DNA: TGTGCCAGCAGCCATTACCAGGACAGCAATCAGCCCCAGCATTTT
CDR3: CASSHYQDSNQPQHF

V: TRBV2
size: few
D: NA
J: TRBJ1-2
DNA: TGTGCCAGCAGTCCAGCAGGGCGAGGTTGGGGCTACACCTTC
CDR3: CASSPAGRGWGYTF

V: TRBV24-1
size: NA
D: NA
J: TRBJ2-3
DNA: TGTGCCACCAGTGCCCTGGGGGTGACGGACACAGATACGCAGTATTTT
CDR3: CATSALGVTDTDTQYF

V: TRBV2
size: many
D: NA
J: TRBJ1-2
DNA: TGTGCCAGCAGTGAAGGTACAGGGCGTAGCTATGGCTACACCTTC
CDR3: CASSEGTGRSYGYTF

V: TRBV12-3/TRBV12-4
size: many
D: NA
J: TRBJ1-2
DNA: TGTGCCAGCAGTTTAAACGGCAGGGACTATGGCTACACCTTC
CDR3: CASSLNGRDYGYTF

V: TRBV5-1
size: NA
D: TRBD1
J: TRBJ1-1
DNA: TGCGCCAGCAGCCAAAAGGACAGGGGCAACACTGAAGCTTTCTTT
CDR3: CASSQKDRGNTEAFF

V: TRBV11-2
size: few
D: NA
J: TRBJ2-2
DNA: TGTGCCAGCAGCTCCCAGTTCGACAGGAACACCGGGGAGCTGTTTTTT
CDR3: CASSSQFDRNTGELFF

V: TRBV19
size: many
D: TRBD1
J: TRBJ1-5
DNA: TGTGCCAGTAGTGGGGACGGACAGGGGGGTCAGCCCCAGCATTTT
CDR3: CASSGDGQGGQPQHF

V: TRBV20-1
size: many
D: NA
J: TRBJ2-5
DNA: TGCAGTGCTAGTGGGGGGTCACAAGCGGAGACCCAGTACTTC
CDR3: CSASGGSQAETQYF

V: TRBV5-1
size: NA
D: TRBD1
J: TRBJ1-1
DNA: TGCGCCAGCAGCTTGGATCCTATTAGGGACAGGGGGCGCTTGAACACTGAAGCTTTCTTT
CDR3: CASSLDPIRDRGRLNTEAFF

V: TRBV7-1
size: few
D: TRBD2
J: TRBJ2-1
DNA: TGTGCCAGCAGCTCGCGACTAGCGGGGACCAATGAGCAGTTCTTC
CDR3: CASSSRLAGTNEQFF

V: TRBV6-2/TRBV6-3
size: NA
D: TRBD1
J: TRBJ2-3
DNA: TGTGCCAGCAGCCCGACTACAGGGGGTGGGATGGATACGCAGTATTTT
CDR3: CASSPTTGGGMDTQYF

V: TRBV25-1
size: NA
D: TRBD1
J: TRBJ1-6
DNA: TGTGCCAGCGGGGACAGCAGAAGCTCCTATAATTCACCCCTCCACTTT
CDR3: CASGDSRSSYNSPLHF

V: TRBV6-5
size: few
D: NA
J: TRBJ2-2
DNA: TGTGCCAGCAGTTACTCCTCTTGGCAGACAAACGGGGAGCTGTTTTTT
CDR3: CASSYSSWQTNGELFF

V: TRBV7-2
size: NA
D: TRBD1
J: TRBJ2-5
DNA: TGTGCCAGCAGCCTCGGGACAGGGATGGGCAATCAGCCCCAGTACTTC
CDR3: CASSLGTGMGNQPQYF

V: TRBV6-2/TRBV6-3
size: many
D: NA
J: TRBJ1-5
DNA: TGTGCCAGCAGCCTAGCCCCCAATCAGCCCCAGCATTTT
CDR3: CASSLAPNQPQHF

V: TRBV7-9
size: many
D: NA
J: TRBJ2-5
DNA: TGTGCCAGCAGTAAGGAGGGCTCGGGCGAGACCCAGTACTTC
CDR3: CASSKEGSGETQYF

V: TRBV9
size: few
D: NA
J: TRBJ1-3
DNA: TGTGCCAGCAGCGAAGGGACTGCCGGAAACACCATATATTTT
CDR3: CASSEGTAGNTIYF

V: TRBV29-1
size: NA
D: TRBD1
J: TRBJ2-7
DNA: TGCAGCGTGGGGCAGACAGGGGCGACCGGGGAGCTGTACTTC
CDR3: CSVGQTGATGELYF

V: TRBV10-3
size: few
D: TRBD1
J: TRBJ1-2
DNA: TGTGCCATCAGGCCCAAATTCGGGACAGGGGAAAGAAGGCGCTATGGCTACACCTTC
CDR3: CAIRPKFGTGERRRYGYTF

V: TRBV29-1
size: many
D: NA
J: TRBJ1-5
DNA: TGCAGCGTTGGATGGCCCCAGCATTTT
CDR3: CSVGWPQHF

V: TRBV29-1
size: once
D: NA
J: TRBJ1-1
DNA: TGCAGCGTAAAAGACAGGACGAACACTGAAGCTTTCTTT
CDR3: CSVKDRTNTEAFF

V: TRBV6-4
size: NA
D: NA
J: TRBJ2-5
DNA: TGTGCCAGCAGCCCCACGCATCAAGAGACCCAGTACTTC
CDR3: CASSPTHQETQYF

V: TRBV7-3
size: many
D: NA
J: TRBJ1-1
DNA: TGTGCCAGCAGTCCCGGGGGTCGTAGCACTGAAGCTTTCTTT
CDR3: CASSPGGRSTEAFF

V: TRBV10-3
size: NA
D: TRBD1
J: TRBJ1-4
DNA: TGTGCCAGCCGTGTTGGGGACAGGTTAATAAGGGAAAAACTGTTTTTT
CDR3: CASRVGDRLIREKLFF

V: TRBV9
size: NA
D: TRBD2
J: TRBJ2-3
DNA: TGTGCCAGCAGCGTAGACACGGGGGAGGGCCACGCAGATACGCAGTATTTT
CDR3: CASSVDTGEGHADTQYF

V: TRBV20-1
size: NA
D: NA
J: TRBJ2-1
DNA: TGCAGTGCCAACCGGGATAATGAGCAGTTCTTC
CDR3: CSANRDNEQFF

V: TRBV7-6
size: few
D: TRBD2
J: TRBJ2-7
DNA: TGTGCCAGCAGCTTAGTGGCGGGAGAGTTTCCCTACGAGCAGTACTTC
CDR3: CASSLVAGEFPYEQYF

V: TRBV19
size: few
D: TRBD2
J: TRBJ2-5
DNA: TGTGCCAGCCGTCCGGGACTAGCGGGTGGAGAGACCCAGTACTTC
CDR3: CASRPGLAGGETQYF

V: TRBV10-1
size: many
D: TRBD1
J: TRBJ1-5
DNA: TGCGCCAGCAGTGAGTTTGACGGGACAGGGGGCGCGGGCAATCAGCCCCAGCATTTT
CDR3: CASSEFDGTGGAGNQPQHF

V: TRBV7-2
size: NA
D: NA
J: TRBJ2-5
DNA: TGTGCCAGCTCACCGGCAACCCAAGAGACCCAGTACTTC
CDR3: CASSPATQETQYF

V: TRBV7-8
size: many
D: TRBD1
J: TRBJ2-7
DNA: TGTGCCAGCAGCATAACAACAGGGGGTAGATCCTACGAGCAGTACTTC
CDR3: CASSITTGGRSYEQYF

V: TRBV19
size: few
D: TRBD1
J: TRBJ1-1
DNA: TGTGCCAGTAGTATAGAAGGGGGCAACACTGAAGCTTTCTTT
CDR3: CASSIEGGNTEAFF

V: TRBV4-3
size: NA
D: NA
J: TRBJ1-1
DNA: TGCGCCAGCAGCCAAGTAATTAGGGTGAACACTGAAGCTTTCTTT
CDR3: CASSQVIRVNTEAFF

V: TRBV5-1
size: NA
D: TRBD1
J: TRBJ1-2
DNA: TGCGCCAGCAGCTCGACGCCGGGACAGGCTGGGGGCTACACCTTC
CDR3: CASSSTPGQAGGYTF

V: TRBV10-3
size: many
D: TRBD1
J: TRBJ1-3
DNA: TGTGCCATCAGTGTGACAGGGGCTGGAAACACCATATATTTT
CDR3: CAISVTGAGNTIYF

V: TRBV12-3/TRBV12-4
size: many
D: NA
J: TRBJ1-2
DNA: TGTGCCAGCAGTATGGGACGGAACTATGGCTACACCTTC
CDR3: CASSMGRNYGYTF

V: TRBV4-1
size: few
D: TRBD2
J: TRBJ2-7
DNA: TGCGCCAGCAGCCAAGATCTAGCGCCTAGCGGGAGCTACGAGCAGTACTTC
CDR3: CASSQDLAPSGSYEQYF

V: TRBV19
size: few
D: NA
J: TRBJ1-1
DNA: TGTGCCAGTAGTATTCAAGGGACCACTGAAGCTTTCTTT
CDR3: CASSIQGTTEAFF

V: TRBV12-3/TRBV12-4
size: many
D: NA
J: TRBJ2-5
DNA: TGTGCCAGCAGTGGGACGCAAGAGACCCAGTACTTC
CDR3: CASSGTQETQYF